What follows are 14 T cell receptor beta chains derived from one specimen sequenced in a study of cytomegalovirus exposure and HLA in healthy donors. Vbeta (60) and Jbeta (13) primers were used in the PCR. Assay used: immunoSEQ multiplex PCR; TCRdb lists only in-frame clones, some missing. The sample yields fewer than 110,000 clones, around 80% seen once. Sequencing used PBMCs. The receptors shown here come from a man aged 25 to 40 in good health and CMV-seropositive.

The V and J genes are TRBV6-5 and TRBJ2-7; TRBD1 aligns across 8 bases. V shed 0 bases and J 2 bases; nucleotides not matched to a gene: 3. The CDR3 totals 15 residues. Per germline, CDR1 MNHEY and CDR2 SVGAGI. CDR3 nucleotides: TGTGCCAGCAGTTACTCCGGACAGGGCACCTACGAGCAGTACTTC. This encodes CASSYSGQGTYEQYF.

This clone was seen more than once but under ten times. V gene TRBV6-1 combines with J gene TRBJ1-2; D may be TRBD1 (6 bases). Trimming cost V 6 bases and J 5 bases, with 16 bases left between them. The CDR3 has 14 amino acids. Germline V gene sequence: CDR1 MNHNS, CDR2 SASEGT. CDR3 residues: CASSPNEGVYGYTF. The CDR3 region has the DNA TGTGCCAGCAGCCCGAATGAGGGGGTTTATGGCTACACCTTC.

This chain uses TRBV11-3 with TRBJ2-5; D is perhaps TRBD2 (5 bases). Germline-derived CDR1 and CDR2 are SGHNT and YENEEA. Trimming stripped 5 bases from V and 5 bases from J, with 15 bases between. The CDR3 consists of 14 residues. Here the CDR3 reads CASSPRNGEETQYF. CDR3 sequence (DNA): TGTGCCAGCAGCCCACGGAACGGGGAGGAGACCCAGTACTTC.

The chain carries TRBV4-2 and TRBJ1-5; 7 bases agree with TRBD1. Looked up from germline, CDR1 is LGHNA and CDR2 is YNFKEQ. The ends lost 0 bases at V and 11 bases at J; junction bases unmatched: 10. The CDR3 length is 15 residues. CDR3 nucleotides: TGTGCCAGCAGCCAAGAGGACAGGTCAGGTAGGGCCCAGCATTTT. Protein product: CASSQEDRSGRAQHF.

This chain links TRBV9 with TRBJ2-7, with D maybe TRBD2 (6 bases). Trimming shortened V by 4 bases and J by 0 bases, and 14 bases separated the two germline ends. The CDR3 runs 15 residues. Germline V lookup: CDR1 SGDLS, CDR2 YYNGEE. For the CDR3, the DNA is TGTGCCAGCAGCCCTGCCGGGACTTACTCCTACGAGCAGTACTTC. Protein: CASSPAGTYSYEQYF.

V is TRBV5-4 and J is TRBJ1-2; D gene ambiguous. Germline-derived CDR1 and CDR2 are SGHNT and YYREEE (reference sequence). This CDR3 comprises 13 residues. Trimming stripped 5 bases from V and 8 bases from J, with 16 bases between. This chain's CDR3 is CASSRPNSGGYTF. CDR3 in DNA: TGTGCCAGCAGTCGGCCGAATTCGGGGGGCTACACCTTC.

The sample holds a few counts of this clone. The rearrangement uses TRBV6-4 and TRBJ2-1; TRBD1 agrees at 8 bases. Germline V lookup: CDR1 MRHNA, CDR2 SNTAGT. CDR3 length equals 13 residues. V lost 4 bases and J lost 9; bases outside the gene matches: 5. The CDR3 DNA is TGTGCCAGCAGTGTGCAGGGGGCGCGTGAGCAGTTCTTC. Amino acids: CASSVQGAREQFF.

V and J are TRBV6-5 and TRBJ1-2; 9 positions match TRBD1. V shed 4 bases, J shed 6 bases, and the junction held 12 bases outside the gene matches. This CDR3 contains 16 residues. Germline CDR1 reads MNHEY; CDR2 reads SVGAGI. In DNA, the CDR3 is TGTGCCAGCAGTTCCCCCGGGACAGGGCACTGGCATGGCTACACCTTC. Its translation is CASSSPGTGHWHGYTF.

The V call is TRBV7-2, the J call TRBJ2-7, with 15 bases identical to TRBD2. V lost 4 bases, J lost 3 bases, and 4 bases stayed unmatched. CDR3 size: 16 residues. Germline CDR1 and CDR2: SGHTA and FQGNSA. CDR3 amino acids: CASSSGLAGGFYEQYF. The CDR3 DNA reads TGTGCCAGCAGCTCTGGACTAGCGGGGGGGTTCTACGAGCAGTACTTC.

The chain carries TRBV7-9 and TRBJ2-2; the D is unclear. Trimming shortened V by 6 bases and J by 1 base, and 12 bases separated the two germline ends. CDR3 length: 15 amino acids. Germline values: CDR1 SEHNR, CDR2 FQNEAQ (reference sequence). In DNA, the CDR3 is TGTGCCAGCAGACCCAATGGAGTGAACACCGGGGAGCTGTTTTTT. Translation gives CASRPNGVNTGELFF.

The chain has TRBV11-3 and TRBJ2-7; possibly TRBD2 for D (5 bases). The V end was cut by 5 bases, the J end by 1 base, with 15 bases between. The germline V gene has CDR1 SGHNT and CDR2 YENEEA. The CDR3 sequence is 15 residues long. CDR3 in DNA: TGTGCCAGCAGCGGAGGAGTGGGAGAGTCCTACGAGCAGTACTTC. Its translation is CASSGGVGESYEQYF.

This chain connects TRBV5-1 to TRBJ2-7, with 7 positions matching TRBD2. In germline, CDR1 is SGHRS, CDR2 YFSETQ. J gave up 7 bases and V 0 bases, and 7 bases lay outside the gene matches. The CDR3 spans 14 residues. This CDR3 reads CASSLVAGGGEQYF. The DNA for the CDR3 is TGCGCCAGCAGCTTGGTAGCGGGTGGGGGGGAGCAGTACTTC.

V usage is TRBV6-5 and J usage is TRBJ1-6; 7 bases map to TRBD1. Germline V CDR1 and CDR2: MNHEY, SVGAGI. The CDR3 length is 14 residues. Losses at the gene ends were 7 bases for V and 7 bases for J; bases not matched to a gene: 7. The CDR3 DNA is TGTGCCAGCACCCCCGACAGGGTAAATTCACCCCTCCACTTT. This gives the protein CASTPDRVNSPLHF.

This clone turned up a few times. The chain employs TRBV4-2 and TRBJ2-2, with 8 bases that match TRBD2. The CDR3 has 16 residues. Germline-derived CDR1 and CDR2 are LGHNA and YNFKEQ. V shed 1 base, J shed 4 bases, and the junction held 5 bases outside the gene matches. The CDR3 is CASSQGAGVITGELFF. DNA for the CDR3: TGTGCCAGCAGCCAAGGAGCGGGGGTGATCACCGGGGAGCTGTTTTTT.